This is a list of T cell receptor beta chains from one sample in a study of cytomegalovirus exposure and HLA in healthy donors. Profiling relied on immunoSEQ multiplex PCR, and the TCRdb table lists in-frame clones only, not all of them. The table shows about 160,000 clones, with 70% to 80% occurring only once. The sample consisted of PBMCs. The receptors derive from a man between 40 and 49 years old in good health and CMV-seropositive. The CDR3 runs from the conserved cysteine through the conserved F or W. The D gene is left open where the match is weak. Some rows mark clone size as missing; the rest say once, few, many or name a class of expanded clone.

J,size,V,D,DNA,CDR3
TRBJ2-1,.,TRBV18,TRBD2,TGTGCCAGCTCACCTCTACTAGCGGACAATGAGCAGTTCTTC,CASSPLLADNEQFF
TRBJ2-1,.,TRBV11-2,TRBD2,TGTGCCAGCAGCTTCTGGACTAGCGGGGACTACAATGAGCAGTTCTTC,CASSFWTSGDYNEQFF
TRBJ2-7,few,TRBV6-5,.,TGTGCCAGCAGTTCACAGGACGAGCAGTACTTC,CASSSQDEQYF
TRBJ2-1,.,TRBV14,TRBD2,TGTGCCAGCAGCCCGGGACTAGCGGGACGTAATGAGCAGTTCTTC,CASSPGLAGRNEQFF
TRBJ2-1,.,TRBV6-1,TRBD2,TGTGCCAGCAGTGAAGGGACTAGCGGGAACAATGAGCAGTTCTTC,CASSEGTSGNNEQFF
TRBJ2-3,few,TRBV4-3,.,TGCGCCAGCAGCCAAGTCTCGGGAGCTAACACAGATACGCAGTATTTT,CASSQVSGANTDTQYF
TRBJ1-5,.,TRBV6-5,.,TGTGCCAGCAGTAACAGGGCTAATCAGCCCCAGCATTTT,CASSNRANQPQHF
TRBJ2-1,few,TRBV9,.,TGTGCCAGCAGCAACTTCTTTAGCGGCTCCTACAATGAGCAGTTCTTC,CASSNFFSGSYNEQFF
TRBJ2-3,.,TRBV15,.,TGTGCCACCAGCACGGCGGGGAGACTCGGTACAGATACGCAGTATTTT,CATSTAGRLGTDTQYF
TRBJ2-3,.,TRBV29-1,.,TGCAGCGTTGAAGATGACTCGGGGGCAGATACGCAGTATTTT,CSVEDDSGADTQYF
TRBJ2-2,.,TRBV19,.,TGTGCCAGTAGTATAGATCTATCCGGGGATATGTATACCGGGGAGCTGTTTTTT,CASSIDLSGDMYTGELFF
TRBJ2-1,once,TRBV30,.,TGTGCCTGGGTTAGCGGAAGCTCCTACAATGAGCAGTTCTTC,CAWVSGSSYNEQFF
TRBJ2-5,.,TRBV5-1,TRBD2,TGCGCCAGCAGCTTGGCCGGGGGGGAAGGAGAGACCCAGTACTTC,CASSLAGGEGETQYF
TRBJ2-3,.,TRBV28,.,TGTGCCAGCAGTTTTGTTATTTCTCCCCCGGGACTGACCCCAGATACGCAGTATTTT,CASSFVISPPGLTPDTQYF
TRBJ2-7,.,TRBV2,.,TGTGCCAGCAGTGTACAGGGTGGGGACGAGCAGTACTTC,CASSVQGGDEQYF
TRBJ2-1,.,TRBV10-3,.,TGTGCCATCAGTGCCCCAGGGCCCAATGAGCAGTTCTTC,CAISAPGPNEQFF
TRBJ2-1,.,TRBV4-1,.,TGCGCCAGCAGCCAATTCGGGCCTCAGGGCCATGAGCAGTTCTTC,CASSQFGPQGHEQFF
TRBJ1-5,.,TRBV19,.,TGTGCCAGTAGTATAGGGCAGGGTAGCAATCAGCCCCAGCATTTT,CASSIGQGSNQPQHF
TRBJ2-7,.,TRBV27,TRBD2,TGTGCCAGCAGTCCCGGGACTAGCGCCTACGAGCAGTACTTC,CASSPGTSAYEQYF
TRBJ1-5,.,TRBV19,.,TGTGCCAGTAGTATGGGGGGAGGTCAGCCCCAGCATTTT,CASSMGGGQPQHF
TRBJ1-4,.,TRBV28,.,TGTGCCAGCAGTTCCCGACGGGTTGGGGAAAAACTGTTTTTT,CASSSRRVGEKLFF
TRBJ1-1,.,TRBV28,TRBD1,TGTGCCAGCAGTCCCACAGGGGGCCGCACTGAAGCTTTCTTT,CASSPTGGRTEAFF
TRBJ2-1,.,TRBV5-4,TRBD2,TGTGCCAGCACCGAAGGACTAGCGGGCTCCTATGAGCAGTTCTTC,CASTEGLAGSYEQFF
TRBJ1-1,.,TRBV7-8,.,TGTGCCAGCAGCTTATGGGAAGGGAGCACTGAAGCTTTCTTT,CASSLWEGSTEAFF
TRBJ2-7,once,TRBV19,TRBD1,TGTGCCAGTAGTTCCGGACAGGACTACGAGCAGTACTTC,CASSSGQDYEQYF
TRBJ2-1,.,TRBV10-3,.,TGTGCCATCAGCCCTCCCGGGGTGCGGAATGAGCAGTTCTTC,CAISPPGVRNEQFF
TRBJ2-3,.,TRBV27,TRBD2,TGTGCCAGCAGTTTTAGACTAGCGGGAGATGGACCCACAGATACGCAGTATTTT,CASSFRLAGDGPTDTQYF
TRBJ2-7,.,TRBV11-2,.,TGTGCCAGCAGCCGACTTAGCGTTACCTACGAGCAGTACTTC,CASSRLSVTYEQYF
TRBJ2-7,.,TRBV6-6,.,TGTGCCACCAAACGGCAGGCAAACCGCCACGAGCAGTACTTC,CATKRQANRHEQYF